The 20 T cell receptor beta chains in this list originate from one sample, sequenced in a study of CD8 T cells in ankylosing spondylitis (dated by TCRdb to about 2017). The library was prepared using 5' RACE. The reads were generated on an Illumina HiSeq 2500. Using fastp trimming at Q25 and MiXCR clonotype assembly, TCRdb reanalyzed the public sequencing data and kept in-frame beta chains. Rows are combined by CDR3 protein, so each entry shows the most common genes and DNA. For this sample there are 150,000 to 200,000 distinct CDR3 sequences; about 20% appear just once. Jointly, the top ten make up approximately 4.3% of the sample. Sequencing was carried out using blood, either unsorted or a sorted T cell fraction (not recorded which). The receptors were sampled from a male donor aged 10 to 35 with ankylosing spondylitis or in good health (not recorded which). Donor details come from another sample of the same person, matched by shared clones.

The gene calls are TRBV20-1 and TRBJ1-4; D remains unclear. CDR3 size: 15 residues. The V gene's germline CDR1 is DFQATT and CDR2 SNEGSKA (reference sequence). Trimming pared 0 bases from V and 3 bases from J, leaving 11 bases between. CDR3 sequence reads: CSARDLWRSNEKLFF. DNA for the CDR3: TGCAGTGCTAGAGATCTGTGGAGGTCTAATGAAAAACTGTTTTTT.

The table lists this clonotype with many counts. The rearrangement links TRBV6-2 or TRBV6-3 to TRBJ2-3; TRBD1 or TRBD2 may be the D gene (5 bases each). Per the germline V gene, CDR1 is MNHEY and CDR2 is SVGEGT. V lost 6 bases, J lost 3 bases, and 19 bases lay in between. The CDR3 has 16 residues. DNA for the CDR3: TGTGCCAGCAGAGGCCGCCGAGACGGGACGACAGATACGCAGTATTTT. It codes for CASRGRRDGTTDTQYF.

This clonotype occurred many times. V is TRBV12-3 or TRBV12-4 and J is TRBJ2-2; 8 bases fit TRBD2. The CDR3 is 18 residues long. The V gene end was trimmed by 3 bases and the J gene end by 7 bases; junction bases not matched to a gene: 16. The CDR3 loop is CASSFGGSGTRVVGELFF. Written as DNA, the CDR3 is TGTGCCAGCAGTTTTGGGGGATCCGGGACTAGGGTCGTCGGGGAGCTGTTTTTT.

This rearrangement joins TRBV12-2 to TRBJ2-7. TRBV12-2 is classified as a pseudogene. The CDR3 runs 17 residues. The CDR3 nucleotides are TGTGCAAGTCGCTTACCCATAGGTGGCAGGAGCTCCTACGAGCAGTACGTC. Protein sequence: CASRLPIGGRSSYEQYV.

Ten or more counts support this clonotype. This sequence joins TRBV20-1 and TRBJ1-1; no definite D call. Germline CDR1 and CDR2: DFQATT and SNEGSKA (reference sequence). The ends were cut back, 5 bases at V and 2 bases at J, with 12 bases in the middle. This CDR3 region has 13 residues. The CDR3 DNA is TGCAGTGCTCGGGTAGGGTATAACACTGAAGCTTTCTTT. This encodes CSARVGYNTEAFF.

This clonotype was counted ten times or more. The chain joins TRBV6-2 or TRBV6-3 to TRBJ1-5; D is undetermined. This CDR3 contains 14 residues. V was pared by 5 bases and J by 4 bases, with 12 bases between. Looked up from germline, CDR1 is MNHEY and CDR2 is SVGEGT. The CDR3 spells CASSRPSRNQPQHF. CDR3 nucleotides: TGTGCCAGCAGTCGTCCCAGTCGGAATCAGCCCCAGCATTTT.

This clonotype was counted at least ten times. The V and J genes are TRBV5-1 and TRBJ2-3; tentatively, D is TRBD2 (5 bases). Trimming cost V 2 bases and J 10 bases, with 14 bases left between them. Germline-derived CDR1 and CDR2 are SGHRS and YFSETQ. The CDR3 extends over 13 amino acids. Here the CDR3 reads CASSLDTGKSQYF. The CDR3 DNA sequence: TGCGCCAGCAGCTTAGACACCGGGAAATCGCAGTATTTT. Based on the CDR3 plus reference TRBV5-1 and TRBJ2-3, the full variable domain is KAGVTQTPRYLIKTRGQQVTLSCSPISGHRSVSWYQQTPGQGLQFLFEYFSETQRNKGNFPGRFSGRQFSNSRSEMNVSTLELGDSALYLCASSLDTGKSQYFGPGTRLTVL.

The genes are TRBV27 and TRBJ1-1; D not certain. The CDR3 length is 14 residues. Trimming stripped 6 bases from V and 0 bases from J, with 11 bases between. Looked up from germline, CDR1 is MNHEY and CDR2 is SMNVEV (reference sequence). Here the CDR3 DNA reads TGTGCCAGCAGCTTCCTGAGGATGAACACTGAAGCTTTCTTT. Translated: CASSFLRMNTEAFF.

This clonotype was seen many times. The chain uses TRBV7-2 and TRBJ2-1; D perhaps matches TRBD1 (5 bases). Germline CDR1 reads SGHTA; CDR2 reads FQGNSA. With 5 bases removed from V and 6 bases from J, the gap between germline ends came to 17 bases. The CDR3 is 15 amino acids. The CDR3 coding sequence is TGTGCCAGCAGCCTCCAACAGAAGACAGTCAATGAGCAGTTCTTC. It encodes CASSLQQKTVNEQFF.

This clonotype was counted at least ten times. This chain uses TRBV7-9 with TRBJ1-2; D remains unclear. CDR1 and CDR2 from the germline V gene are SEHNR and FQNEAQ (reference sequence). This CDR3 has 16 residues. The ends were cut back, 1 base at V and 1 base at J, with 13 bases in the middle. CDR3 in amino acids: CASSLVGEHRNYGYTF. As DNA, the CDR3 is TGTGCCAGCAGCTTAGTAGGCGAACATCGTAACTATGGCTACACCTTC.

In this sample, this clonotype turned up many times. The chain recombines TRBV7-9 with TRBJ2-1; D may be TRBD1 (5 bases). The germline gives CDR1 SEHNR, CDR2 FQNEAQ (reference sequence). V shed 2 bases and J shed 10 bases, with 12 bases lying between them. The CDR3 is made up of 13 amino acids. The CDR3 region is CASSLSTSGEQFF. The DNA of the CDR3 is TGTGCCAGCAGCTTATCGACTTCAGGGGAGCAGTTCTTC.

This clonotype was detected ten times or more. V gene TRBV29-1 combines with J gene TRBJ2-7; 8 bases line up with TRBD2. The CDR3 has 14 residues. Trimming at V came to 7 bases and at J to 2 bases, leaving 10 bases not matched to a gene. Germline-derived CDR1 and CDR2 are SQVTM and ANQGSEA. The CDR3 nucleotides read TGCAGCGGGGTTTCCCGGGGGGGAACCTACGAGCAGTACTTC. Protein sequence: CSGVSRGGTYEQYF.

This clonotype was observed at least ten times. V and J are TRBV14 and TRBJ1-1; perhaps TRBD1 as D (5 bases). V was shortened by 0 bases and J by 1 base, with 9 bases between the two germline ends. The CDR3 is made up of 15 amino acids. Looked up from germline, CDR1 is SGHDN and CDR2 is FVKESK. The chain's CDR3 is CASSQDKGKNTEAFF. In nucleotides, the CDR3 is TGTGCCAGCAGCCAAGATAAGGGGAAGAACACTGAAGCTTTCTTT.

The chain recombines TRBV25-1 with TRBJ2-1; D possibly corresponds to TRBD2 (5 bases). Trimming removed 5 bases from V and 8 bases from J, with 16 bases in between. The length of the CDR3 is 14 residues. CDR1 and CDR2 from the germline V gene are MGHDK and SYGVNS. The CDR3 coding sequence is TGTGCCAGCAGTAGGTTGGCGGGTGAGCATGAGCAGTTCTTC. Amino acids: CASSRLAGEHEQFF.

This clonotype was found many times. The chain employs TRBV7-2 and TRBJ1-4; no firm D call. Germline V lookup: CDR1 SGHTA, CDR2 FQGNSA. Trimming stripped 5 bases from V and 8 bases from J, with 18 bases between. The length of the CDR3 is 15 residues. In nucleotides, the CDR3 is TGTGCCAGCAGCCCCCATGCGGGTGTGCGCGAAAAACTGTTTTTT. Protein product: CASSPHAGVREKLFF.

The V call is TRBV7-6, the J call TRBJ2-7; perhaps TRBD2 as D (6 bases). The V end was cut by 1 base, the J end by 3 bases, with 13 bases between. The CDR3 totals 15 residues. From germline, CDR1 is SGHVS and CDR2 FNYEAQ. The CDR3 nucleotides are TGTGCCAGCAGCTTAGGTCCGGGAGAGGGCTACGAGCAGTACTTC. Amino acid sequence: CASSLGPGEGYEQYF.

This clonotype was counted ten times or more. The V call is TRBV5-1, the J call TRBJ2-5; no firm D call. The CDR3 is 13 residues long. The ends were cut back, 1 base at V and 5 bases at J, with 9 bases in the middle. Germline V gene data show CDR1 as SGHRS and CDR2 as YFSETQ. The CDR3 DNA sequence: TGCGCCAGCAGCTTGCCAGCGCCGGAGACCCAGTACTTC. Translated: CASSLPAPETQYF.

This clonotype was counted at least ten times. V is TRBV12-3 or TRBV12-4 and J is TRBJ2-2; no firm D call. CDR3 length: 14 amino acids. V was clipped by 6 bases and J by 1 base, with 9 bases between them. CDR3 sequence (DNA): TGTGCCAGCAGCCGAGCAGGGAACACCGGGGAGCTGTTTTTT. Amino acid sequence: CASSRAGNTGELFF.

This clonotype has ten or more counts. The rearrangement uses TRBV5-5 and TRBJ2-2, with TRBD2 matching over 7 bases. With V trimmed by 0 bases and J by 1 base, 6 bases remained unmatched. The CDR3 has 17 amino acids. Germline V lookup: CDR1 SGHKS, CDR2 YYEKEE (reference sequence). Written as DNA, the CDR3 is TGTGCCAGCAGCTTGGTCAGGCTAGCGGTGAACACCGGGGAGCTGTTTTTT. It translates to CASSLVRLAVNTGELFF.

This clonotype has at least ten counts. The chain carries TRBV20-1 and TRBJ1-6; the match to TRBD1 covers 7 bases. Looked up from germline, CDR1 is DFQATT and CDR2 is SNEGSKA (reference sequence). V was pared by 6 bases and J by 7 bases, with 12 bases of the junction left unmatched. The CDR3 loop spans 15 amino acids. CDR3 region: CSAAPPGGKNSPLHF. The CDR3 nucleotides read TGCAGTGCAGCCCCCCCAGGGGGGAAGAATTCACCCCTCCACTTT.